The 18 T cell receptor beta chains given below trace back to one sample, sequenced in a study of T cell responses to AZD1222 COVID-19 vaccine. The data were produced by immunoSEQ multiplex PCR, yet TCRdb's version contains in-frame clones alone and is incomplete. This table holds tens of thousands of clones, nearly 90% found once. The sample was peripheral blood, taken on day 0 of AZD1222 vaccination. These receptors were collected from an adult in good health.

The CDR3 bases are TGTGCCAGCAGCTTAGGGGGGACAGGGGTAGAGGCTTTCTTT. It specifies CASSLGGTGVEAFF. The chain uses TRBV7-6 and TRBJ1-1; 10 bases line up with TRBD1. This CDR3 has 14 amino acids. Germline V CDR1 and CDR2: SGHVS, FNYEAQ. The V gene end was trimmed by 1 base and the J gene end by 11 bases; junction bases not matched to a gene: 7.

The chain recombines TRBV6-1 with TRBJ2-4; D is unclear. The V end lost 1 base, the J end lost 6 bases, and 7 bases lay between the germline ends. CDR1 is MNHNS, CDR2 SASEGT, per germline. CDR3 length: 13 amino acids. The CDR3 reads CASSEGDANIQYF. CDR3 coding DNA: TGTGCCAGCAGTGAAGGCGACGCAAACATTCAGTACTTC.

V and J are TRBV24-1 and TRBJ2-7; 11 nucleotides align to TRBD1. Germline V lookup: CDR1 KGHDR, CDR2 SFDVKD. V shed 8 bases and J 6 bases; nucleotides not matched to a gene: 11. There are 15 residues in the CDR3. The CDR3 bases are TGTGCCACCACTGCCTGGGACAGGGGGAGGGTCGAGCAGTACTTC. Amino acids: CATTAWDRGRVEQYF.

The chain has TRBV7-8 and TRBJ1-3, with D perhaps TRBD1 (5 bases). Looked up from germline, CDR1 is SGHVS and CDR2 is FQNEAQ. The CDR3 has 14 amino acids. V was pared by 7 bases and J by 5 bases, with 15 bases between. CDR3 bases: TGTGCCAGCAAACTGGGGCAGGAGAGAAACACCATATATTTT. This encodes CASKLGQERNTIYF.

This chain links TRBV27 with TRBJ2-7, with TRBD1 identical over 8 bases. V lost 6 bases and J lost 7; bases outside the gene matches: 11. Germline CDR1 and CDR2: MNHEY and SMNVEV (reference sequence). This CDR3 has 14 amino acids. CDR3 sequence: CASRGTGGTGEQYF. The DNA for the CDR3 is TGTGCCAGCAGAGGGACAGGCGGTACGGGGGAGCAGTACTTC.

This clone was observed once. The chain uses TRBV7-2 and TRBJ2-7; no clear D. Germline lookup yields CDR1 SGHTA and CDR2 FQGNSA. This CDR3 region has 15 residues. Trimming left V 5 bases short and J 0 bases short, with 14 bases between. The CDR3 region is CASSPDVARSYEQYF. The CDR3 coding sequence is TGTGCCAGCAGCCCAGACGTGGCGCGCTCCTACGAGCAGTACTTC.

This clone turned up a few times. The chain carries TRBV7-8 and TRBJ1-1; D is unclear. Trimming shortened V by 3 bases and J by 1 base, and 9 bases separated the two germline ends. From germline, CDR1 is SGHVS and CDR2 FQNEAQ. The CDR3 runs 14 residues. The CDR3 coding sequence is TGTGCCAGCAGCTTCGTAAGCGGGAACACTGAAGCTTTCTTT. Translation: CASSFVSGNTEAFF.

Only one count was recorded for this clone. The chain combines TRBV6-1 with TRBJ1-6; a possible D gene is TRBD1 (5 bases). This CDR3 comprises 15 residues. V gave up 2 bases and J gave up 10 bases, with 15 bases separating them. Germline V gives CDR1 MNHNS, CDR2 SASEGT. The CDR3 nucleotides are TGTGCCAGCAGTGAACCCAGGGCCGGTGGCTCACCCCTCCACTTT. Encoded protein: CASSEPRAGGSPLHF.

The chain couples TRBV3-1 (or the pseudogene TRBV3-2) to TRBJ2-3, with D possibly TRBD1 on 6 matching bases. V lost 1 base to trimming and J lost 11 bases, with 13 bases between them. This CDR3 contains 13 residues. Germline CDR1 LGHDT, CDR2 YNNKEL (reference sequence). Here the CDR3 DNA reads TGTGCCAGCAGCCAAGTATCGGGACACTTGCAGTATTTT. Translation: CASSQVSGHLQYF.

This clone was recorded once. This chain uses TRBV7-3 with TRBJ1-1; D perhaps matches TRBD1 (5 bases). Germline CDR1 is SGHTA and CDR2 is FQGTGA. Deletions cut 2 bases from V and 1 base from J, with 5 bases between. CDR3 length equals 13 residues. CDR3 bases: TGTGCCAGCAGCTTAGACAGGAACACTGAAGCTTTCTTT. Its translation is CASSLDRNTEAFF.

Regarding this clone: In the same sample, other DNA sequences code for this CDR3. The rearrangement joins TRBV4-3 to TRBJ1-3, with D possibly matching TRBD1 (5 bases). Trimming cost V 0 bases and J 0 bases, with 6 bases left between them. The germline V gene encodes CDR1 LGHNA and CDR2 YSLEER. The CDR3 length is 15 residues. CDR3 sequence reads: CASSQDGGSGNTIYF. The CDR3 region has the DNA TGCGCCAGCAGCCAAGACGGGGGCTCTGGAAACACCATATATTTT.

The V gene is TRBV7-9, the J gene TRBJ2-5; 8 positions match TRBD1. The germline gives CDR1 SEHNR, CDR2 FQNEAQ (reference sequence). This CDR3 contains 14 residues. With V trimmed by 3 bases and J by 5 bases, 5 bases remained unmatched. This CDR3 reads CASSFQGARETQYF. The CDR3 DNA sequence: TGTGCCAGCAGCTTCCAGGGGGCTCGGGAGACCCAGTACTTC.

V and J are TRBV4-3 and TRBJ1-6; possible D gene TRBD1, 6 bases. Trimming took off 0 bases at V and 10 bases at J, with 16 bases between the two ends. CDR1 and CDR2 (germline): LGHNA, YSLEER. The CDR3 has 16 amino acids. The CDR3: CASSQDRVGAGSPLHF. CDR3 sequence (DNA): TGCGCCAGCAGCCAAGATCGTGTGGGGGCAGGGTCACCCCTCCACTTT.

The chain has TRBV3-1 (or the pseudogene TRBV3-2) and TRBJ1-1; D possibly corresponds to TRBD1 (6 bases). Germline CDR1 reads LGHDT; CDR2 reads YNNKEL (reference sequence). CDR3 length: 16 amino acids. V lost 1 base and J 5 bases, leaving 17 bases between the germline ends. In DNA, the CDR3 is TGTGCCAGCAGCCAAGTGAGCGACAACAGGGTAACTGAAGCTTTCTTT. Amino acids: CASSQVSDNRVTEAFF.

The chain joins TRBV27 to TRBJ1-1; 9 bases match TRBD1. Germline CDR1 is MNHEY and CDR2 is SMNVEV (reference sequence). V trimming: 6 bases; J trimming: 3 bases; junction bases outside the gene matches: 2. CDR3 length: 13 amino acids. CDR3 loop: CASRGQGYTEAFF. CDR3 nucleotide sequence: TGTGCCAGCAGAGGACAGGGGTACACTGAAGCTTTCTTT.

The rearrangement joins TRBV11-2 to TRBJ1-5; the D gene is possibly TRBD1 (5 bases). The V end was cut by 2 bases, the J end by 2 bases, with 7 bases between. The CDR3 consists of 14 residues. The germline CDR1 and CDR2 sequences are SGHAT and FQNNGV. CDR3 DNA: TGTGCCAGCAGCTTACTAGGGGGCAATCAGCCCCAGCATTTT. Encoded protein: CASSLLGGNQPQHF.

The chain links TRBV7-9 to TRBJ2-1; D is unclear. This CDR3 region has 14 residues. Trimming cost V 3 bases and J 7 bases, with 13 bases left between them. Germline CDR1 SEHNR, CDR2 FQNEAQ (reference sequence). This chain's CDR3 is CASSLMTGGNEQFF. The CDR3 DNA reads as TGTGCCAGCAGCTTGATGACCGGCGGTAATGAGCAGTTCTTC.

The gene calls are TRBV7-3 and TRBJ1-3; D uncertain. With 2 bases removed from V and 3 bases from J, the gap between germline ends came to 5 bases. The germline V gene has CDR1 SGHTA and CDR2 FQGTGA. The CDR3 consists of 13 residues. CDR3 protein: CASSLQDGNTIYF. DNA for the CDR3: TGTGCCAGCAGCTTACAGGATGGAAACACCATATATTTT. The full variable domain, in which reference TRBV7-3 and TRBJ1-3 provide the parts outside the CDR3, is GAGVSQTPSNKVTEKGKYVELRCDPISGHTALYWYRQSLGQGPEFLIYFQGTGAADDSGLPNDRFFAVRPEGSVSTLKIQRTERGDSAVYLCASSLQDGNTIYFGEGSWLTVV.